This T cell receptor beta chain was sequenced in a study of blood T cell repertoires in COVID-19. Study-level information: Acute-phase and convalescent COVID-19 samples originated in the United States, Italy and Spain.

J gave up 4 bases and V 2 bases, and 20 bases lay outside the gene matches. This CDR3 is built from 21 residues. CDR1 is SGDLS and CDR2 is YYNGEE in the germline V gene. Here immunoSEQ multiplex PCR was the method, and the copy in TCRdb shows in-frame clones only, minus some. The sample records some 150,000 clones, 80% to 90% being singletons. V gene TRBV9 combines with J gene TRBJ1-3, with TRBD1 matching over 11 bases. The sample taken for sequencing was PBMCs or T cells enriched from blood (not recorded which). This TCR was recovered from a man aged 45-65 years who had recovered from COVID-19. CDR3 sequence: CASSVTISGTGGIRGGNTIYF. The CDR3 nucleotides read TGTGCCAGCAGCGTGACAATCTCCGGGACAGGGGGGATCAGAGGAGGAAACACCATATATTTT.